There are a few counts of the clone carrying this T cell receptor (beta chain). Germline V gives CDR1 SNHLY, CDR2 FYNNEI. V gave up 4 bases and J gave up 6 bases, with 9 bases separating them. The CDR3 has 13 amino acids. This sample was included in a study of T cells of healthy individuals. TCRdb independently ran MiXCR on the 5' RACE reads; one entry per CDR3 protein. The sample has 90,000 to 100,000 distinct CDR3 sequences, around 17% seen once. The V and J genes are TRBV2 and TRBJ2-2, with D perhaps TRBD1 (6 bases). This clonotype was obtained from a human donor in good health. Here the CDR3 reads CASSVGGSGELFF. CDR3 coding DNA: TGTGCCAGCAGTGTAGGGGGTTCCGGGGAGCTGTTTTTT.